This T cell receptor (beta chain) was found in a study of cytomegalovirus exposure and HLA in healthy donors. Germline CDR1 SGDLS, CDR2 YYNGEE. V was shortened by 2 bases and J by 4 bases, with 16 bases between the two germline ends. The CDR3 is 16 residues long. Turning to this clone: The antigen is unknown.

Points from the study as a whole: Reports showed the classifier diagnosing cytomegalovirus status with high specificity and sensitivity. Reportedly, a later analysis found an Asian-associated ancestry cluster had fewer N-insertions than the roughly 700-donor mean.

PCR used 60 Vbeta primers and 13 Jbeta primers. Generated by immunoSEQ multiplex PCR, the TCRdb table keeps only in-frame clones and is missing some. The data hold 95,000 to 130,000 clones, with 75% to 85% observed a single time. The clonotype was recovered from a man under 40 in good health and CMV-seropositive. This chain links TRBV9 with TRBJ2-1, with D perhaps TRBD2 (5 bases). The sequenced material came from PBMCs. As DNA, the CDR3 is TGTGCCAGCAGCGTGGGTATCCACGGAGGTTACAATGAGCAGTTCTTC. This sequence encodes CASSVGIHGGYNEQFF.